This T cell receptor (beta chain) derives from a study of blood T cell repertoires in COVID-19 (dated by TCRdb to 2020 to 2021). At the level of the whole study: Samples covering the acute and convalescent phases of COVID-19 were provided by collaborators in the United States, Italy and Spain. The material from the prospective study consisted of cDNA or gDNA derived from T cells, B-cell-depleted T cells, or PBMCs. Subjects who had been exposed to COVID-19, were actively infected with it, or had recovered from it provided the deeply sampled blood TCRbeta repertoires that made up the dataset. A freely available public database, intended as a resource for researchers studying the immune response to SARS-CoV-2, is where the repertoires were released. Samples were obtained from the ongoing ImmuneRACE study (first 160 participants) and from over 1,000 subjects provided by 6 global collaborators. Nearly every sample came with metadata listing a de-identified subject ID, COVID-19 status, age in years and sex. HLA class I and class II types, where available, came from metadata supplied by the sample provider rather than from assay-based typing.

What the research found in general, with its limitations: Clinical and demographic metadata were provided uncurated, with the amount varying by source and participant.

The collaborating institutions used their own protocols to collect whole blood in K2EDTA tubes. For TCRbeta analysis, collaborators shipped samples in one of three forms: frozen whole blood, isolated PBMCs, or DNA extracted from either of those sample types. The immunoSEQ Assay, a bias-controlled multiplex PCR, was used to amplify TCRbeta CDR3 regions from genomic DNA. Regarding the original processing steps: The number of nucleated cells in each sample was estimated from the amplification of reference gene primers within the assay. Sequence reads were collapsed and filtered to measure the absolute abundance of every unique TCRbeta CDR3 rearrangement. For each sample, productive Simpson clonality was calculated as the square root of Simpson's diversity index across productive rearrangements. This is the immuneACCESS table as TCRdb keeps it, with only in-frame sequences that have V and J called. A part of the clones is gone; compared with another copy, unresolved V genes explain less than half, and the rest is unexplained. The DNA gave D and trimming, while V, J and clone size come from that table. The sample profile shows tens of thousands of clones; around 90% of them were found once. The top ten constitute around 16% of the sample.

Looking up the germline V gene yields CDR1 SGHTA and CDR2 FQGNSA. The CDR3 sequence holds 16 residues, the cysteine and phenylalanine included. Just CDR3 DNA is preserved here, 48 bases in frame from base 1. Trimming accounts for 5 bases at V and 2 bases at J, while the number of junction bases matched to no gene is 10. Regarding this clone: Its target antigen remains unknown. Base qualities were left out, and no much larger clone turns up one base away.

The V and J genes are TRBV7-2 and TRBJ1-2, with 8 central nucleotides matching TRBD1. Sequenced material: peripheral blood. This clonotype originated in a male donor with acute or convalescent COVID-19. The CDR3 sequence is CASSRDRLEGNYGYTF. The DNA sequence reads TGTGCCAGCAGCAGGGACAGGCTGGAGGGGAACTATGGCTACACCTTC.